The TCR beta chain under discussion was sequenced for a study of Tregs in tolerant kidney transplant recipients. Remarks on this clone: Sequencing ends 3 residues short of the CDR3 end; the germline J gene provides the rest.

Recipients received nonmyeloablative bone marrow transplants from related graft donors, with transient mixed chimerism. Measured with immunoSEQ multiplex PCR; TCRdb has only the in-frame clones, and not every one. This repertoire includes about 23,000 clones. Looked up from germline, CDR1 is SGHRS and CDR2 is YFSETQ. CDR3 length: 16 amino acids. The V segment lost 0 bases and the J segment 4 bases; nucleotides outside the gene matches: 7. The J gene is TRBJ1-1, the V gene TRBV5-1, with 9 nucleotides matching TRBD1. This clonotype originated in a human patient who received a combined kidney and bone marrow transplant. Some T cells may be transferred from the graft donor. The source was CD4+ T cells from blood (PBMCs), collected 6 months after the transplant. CDR3 DNA (partial): TGCGCCAGCAGCTTGGCGAGGACAGGGGAGGTCACTGAA. Translation: CASSLARTGEVTE. From start to end, the CDR3 is CASSLARTGEVTEAFF.